These 4 T cell receptor beta chains were all obtained from the same sample, sequenced in a study of blood T cell repertoires in COVID-19. Produced via immunoSEQ multiplex PCR; TCRdb's table is partial and in-frame only. Among about 110,000 clones listed, around 87% were seen once. The sequenced material came from peripheral blood. The source of these receptors is an elderly woman with acute or convalescent COVID-19.

In DNA form, the CDR3 reads TGTGCCAGCAGTTCAACCGCGAGCTCCTACAATGAGCAGTTCTTC. It translates to CASSSTASSYNEQFF. This chain uses TRBV6-5 with TRBJ2-1; D is unclear. This CDR3 is built from 15 residues. CDR1 is MNHEY and CDR2 is SVGAGI in the germline V gene. Trimming removed 4 bases at V and 0 bases at J, with 10 bases between.

This chain joins TRBV30 and TRBJ2-5, with D hard to call. The CDR3 is 14 amino acids. Trimming cost V 3 bases and J 1 base, with 12 bases left between them. Germline CDR1 GTSNPN, CDR2 SVGIG (reference sequence). CDR3 sequence (DNA): TGTGCCTGGAGCAGGTCGCCCCTCCAAGAGACCCAGTACTTC. Protein sequence: CAWSRSPLQETQYF.

The genes are TRBV7-9 and TRBJ1-4; D might be TRBD1 (5 bases). Looked up from germline, CDR1 is SEHNR and CDR2 is FQNEAQ (reference sequence). The CDR3 length is 14 residues. V shed 5 bases and J shed 8 bases, with 15 bases lying between them. The CDR3 sequence: CASSEDTRWEKLFF. CDR3 in DNA: TGTGCCAGCAGCGAGGACACCCGGTGGGAAAAACTGTTTTTT.

The chain is built from TRBV7-3 and TRBJ2-5; 13 nucleotides line up with TRBD2. The CDR3 consists of 15 residues. V lost 5 bases and J lost 5; bases outside the gene matches: 5. Germline CDR1 is SGHTA and CDR2 is FQGTGA. The CDR3 DNA sequence: TGTGCCAGCAGCCGGACTAGCGGGGGAATTGAGACCCAGTACTTC. It codes for CASSRTSGGIETQYF.